A single sample gave rise to the 28 T cell receptor beta chains below, sequenced in a study of CD8+CD57+ T cells in acquired aplastic anemia. For CDR3 and TCR beta VDJ profiling, genomic DNA was the template used. TCRdb re-called the reads through MiXCR, storing one row per CDR3 protein. The sample records around 150,000 distinct CDR3 sequences, around 50% being singletons. CD8+CD57+ cell expansion, shown by flow cytometry, had occurred in the patients selected for sequencing. Sequencing was carried out using sorted CD4+, CD8+, or CD8+CD57+ T cells (not recorded which) from PBMCs. These TCRs come from a human donor with aplastic anemia.

The CDR3: CASSLVSQETQYF. The CDR3 DNA is TGTGCCAGCAGCTTAGTATCTCAAGAGACCCAGTACTTC. This chain links TRBV7-6 with TRBJ2-5, with D uncertain. This CDR3 is 13 amino acids long. Trimming removed 1 base at V and 2 bases at J, with 5 bases between. Germline CDR1 reads SGHVS; CDR2 reads FNYEAQ.

There are a few counts of this clonotype. The rearrangement links TRBV3-1 to TRBJ1-5; D gene ambiguous. Germline V lookup: CDR1 LGHDT, CDR2 YNNKEL (reference sequence). The CDR3 contains 14 residues. Trimming took 2 bases from V and 1 from J, leaving 6 bases between them. CDR3 DNA sequence: TGTGCCAGCAGCCAACTGGGGAGCAATCAGCCCCAGCATTTT. Amino acids: CASSQLGSNQPQHF.

CDR3 residues: CASSGGSQPQHF. CDR3 coding DNA: TGTGCCAGCAGCGGGGGAAGCCAGCCCCAGCATTTT. This chain connects TRBV25-1 to TRBJ1-5; a weak D match, TRBD1 (5 bases). Germline assignment: CDR1 MGHDK and CDR2 SYGVNS. Trimming took off 6 bases at V and 7 bases at J, with 10 bases between the two ends. The CDR3 contains 12 residues.

This sequence joins TRBV10-3 and TRBJ2-1; D uncertain. The V end lost 3 bases, the J end lost 4 bases, and 13 bases lay between the germline ends. CDR1 and CDR2 from the germline V gene are ENHRY and SYGVKD. The CDR3 extends over 15 amino acids. CDR3 region: CAISERQITYNEQFF. The CDR3, as DNA: TGTGCCATCAGTGAACGGCAGATAACTTACAATGAGCAGTTCTTC.

J is TRBJ2-7 and V is TRBV6-8; 7 bases are a match to TRBD2. The CDR3 loop spans 21 amino acids. CDR1 and CDR2 from the germline V gene are MNHGY and SAAAGT. V was pared by 0 bases and J by 6 bases, with 26 bases of the junction left unmatched. The DNA for the CDR3 is TGTGCCAGCAGTTACTCGAGGTCCCGGGAAGGGGTATGCGGGAGAGTCCGCGAGCAGTACTTC. As protein: CASSYSRSREGVCGRVREQYF.

This chain joins TRBV5-1 and TRBJ2-7; 9 bases fit TRBD2. The trim removed 3 bases at V and 5 bases at J, leaving 9 bases unmatched. Germline-derived CDR1 and CDR2 are SGHRS and YFSETQ. CDR3 length equals 15 residues. The chain's CDR3 is CASSSGLASVHEQYF. CDR3 DNA: TGCGCCAGCAGCTCGGGACTAGCCTCAGTCCACGAGCAGTACTTC.

This clonotype was seen a few times. The V and J genes are TRBV30 and TRBJ1-1, with D unclear. CDR3 length equals 17 residues. V lost 0 bases to trimming and J lost 0 bases, with 17 bases between them. Germline-derived CDR1 and CDR2 are GTSNPN and SVGIG (reference sequence). DNA for the CDR3: TGTGCCTGGAGTGTTGGGCTGAGTAGAATCATGAACACTGAAGCTTTCTTT. Protein product: CAWSVGLSRIMNTEAFF.

This clonotype was seen once. The conserved final phenylalanine or tryptophan is absent from the CDR3, which likely points to a read error. For the CDR3, the DNA is TGTGCCAGCAGTTGGGGCGTGGGACATCCTATGCGAGATACGCAGTATTCT. Translated, it gives CASSWGVGHPMRDTQYS. The rearrangement links TRBV11-2 to TRBJ2-3; D may be TRBD1 (6 bases). Germline loops: CDR1 SGHAT, CDR2 FQNNGV. The CDR3 consists of 17 residues. V gave up 6 bases and J gave up 5 bases, with 24 bases separating them.

Concerning this clonotype itself: The junction shows a germline mismatch at one end, possibly a read error. The chain links TRBV5-5 to TRBJ2-3; D is possibly TRBD1 or TRBD2 (5 bases each). CDR3 size: 14 residues. From germline, CDR1 is SGHKS and CDR2 YYEKEE (reference sequence). This chain's CDR3 is CAGSLRGPTDTQYF. The CDR3 nucleotides read TGTGCCGGCAGCTTACGGGGACCCACAGATACGCAGTATTTT.

This clonotype showed up many times. The CDR3 spells CASSLGGREKLFF. The CDR3, as DNA: TGTGCCAGCAGCTTGGGGGGTAGGGAAAAACTGTTTTTT. The chain carries TRBV5-4 and TRBJ1-4; D not certain. Germline CDR1 is SGHNT and CDR2 is YYREEE (reference sequence). V lost 0 bases, J lost 8 bases, and 8 bases lay in between. The CDR3 runs to 13 residues.

Points on this clonotype: Since a much larger clone is just one base distant, this may be a read error. The chain carries TRBV5-1 and TRBJ1-1; no definite D call. Germline CDR1 SGHRS, CDR2 YFSETQ. This CDR3 has 14 residues. V gave up 0 bases and J gave up 1 base, with 7 bases separating them. CDR3 nucleotides: TGCGCCAGCAGCTTGGGGAGAGGGAACACTGAAGCTTTCTTT. Translated: CASSLGRGNTEAFF.

The genes are TRBV20-1 and TRBJ2-3, with unresolved D. Trimming cost V 3 bases and J 6 bases, with 7 bases left between them. The CDR3 totals 11 residues. Germline-derived CDR1 and CDR2 are DFQATT and SNEGSKA (reference sequence). The CDR3 is CSARDADTQYF. CDR3 in DNA: TGCAGTGCTAGGGACGCTGATACGCAGTATTTT.

This rearrangement joins TRBV10-3 to TRBJ1-1; possible D gene TRBD1, 6 bases. Deletions cut 4 bases from V and 1 base from J, with 7 bases between. CDR3 length: 13 residues. In germline, CDR1 is ENHRY, CDR2 SYGVKD. CDR3 sequence: CAISVDRNTEAFF. CDR3 DNA sequence: TGTGCCATCAGTGTGGACAGGAACACTGAAGCTTTCTTT.

This clonotype was observed at least ten times. This chain uses TRBV5-8 with TRBJ2-5; no reliable D call. Germline assignment: CDR1 SGHTS and CDR2 YDEGEE. V lost 0 bases to trimming and J lost 1 base, with 10 bases between them. This CDR3 has 15 amino acids. The CDR3 DNA reads as TGTGCCAGCAGCTTGGGGTTGTCAGTCCAAGAGACCCAGTACTTC. Its translation is CASSLGLSVQETQYF.

V is TRBV5-4 and J is TRBJ1-1; 7 bases are shared with TRBD1. V shed 2 bases, J shed 4 bases, and the junction held 8 bases outside the gene matches. Germline loops: CDR1 SGHNT, CDR2 YYREEE (reference sequence). This CDR3 spans 15 amino acids. The CDR3: CASSLFDRESTEAFF. In DNA, the CDR3 is TGTGCCAGCAGCTTATTCGACAGGGAATCCACTGAAGCTTTCTTT.

This clonotype was recorded at least ten times. The V and J genes are TRBV4-2 and TRBJ2-1; D uncertain. The CDR3 loop spans 12 amino acids. Germline-derived CDR1 and CDR2 are LGHNA and YNFKEQ. Trimming left V 3 bases short and J 9 bases short, with 9 bases between. The CDR3 is CASSQDLGEQFF. CDR3 sequence (DNA): TGTGCCAGCAGCCAGGATCTGGGTGAGCAGTTCTTC.

This chain joins TRBV18 and TRBJ1-4; no firm D call. The CDR3 is made up of 15 amino acids. CDR1 KGHSH and CDR2 LQKENI come from the germline V gene. Trimming pared 5 bases from V and 8 bases from J, leaving 18 bases between. The CDR3 nucleotides read TGTGCCAGCTCAGGAAATACAGCCAGCCTAGAAAAACTGTTTTTT. It codes for CASSGNTASLEKLFF.

The chain has TRBV2 and TRBJ1-2; 12 bases agree with TRBD1. Germline assignment: CDR1 SNHLY and CDR2 FYNNEI. Unmatched junction bases numbered 10, after V lost 9 bases and J lost 8 bases. The CDR3 is 14 amino acids. The CDR3 DNA follows: TGTGCCAGTGTCCCGGGACAGGGGGCTGAAGGCTACACCTTC. Translating gives CASVPGQGAEGYTF.

This clonotype was found many times. The V and J genes are TRBV2 and TRBJ1-1; 8 bases align to TRBD1. V trimming: 3 bases; J trimming: 5 bases; junction bases outside the gene matches: 8. CDR1 is SNHLY, CDR2 FYNNEI, per germline. The CDR3 has 15 residues. CDR3 sequence: CASSDSGGVGTEAFF. In DNA, the CDR3 is TGTGCCAGCAGTGATTCAGGGGGCGTCGGTACTGAAGCTTTCTTT.

The rearrangement links TRBV7-9 to TRBJ2-7; D gene ambiguous. Per the germline V gene, CDR1 is SEHNR and CDR2 is FQNEAQ (reference sequence). V was trimmed by 0 bases and J by 3 bases, leaving 6 bases between them. CDR3 length equals 13 residues. The CDR3 loop reads CASSLASFYEQYF. In DNA, the CDR3 is TGTGCCAGCAGCTTAGCCAGTTTCTACGAGCAGTACTTC.

This clonotype appeared many times. V is TRBV5-1 and J is TRBJ2-3, with unresolved D. CDR1 SGHRS and CDR2 YFSETQ come from the germline V gene. This CDR3 is built from 14 residues. V dropped 0 bases and J dropped 0 bases, with 5 bases sitting between them. CDR3 coding DNA: TGCGCCAGCAGCTTGGTACTAAGCACAGATACGCAGTATTTT. Its protein product is CASSLVLSTDTQYF.

The rearrangement joins TRBV19 to TRBJ2-1; tentative D call: TRBD2 (6 bases). V was clipped by 0 bases and J by 8 bases, with 11 bases between them. CDR3 size: 14 residues. The germline V gene encodes CDR1 LNHDA and CDR2 SQIVND (reference sequence). DNA for the CDR3: TGTGCCAGTAGTATAGAGGGACTCTCCCATGAGCAGTTCTTC. This gives the protein CASSIEGLSHEQFF.

The V gene is TRBV25-1, the J gene TRBJ2-5, with 10 bases lining up with TRBD2. CDR3 length equals 15 residues. Germline trimming cut 4 bases from V and 2 bases from J; bases unmatched to any gene: 4. CDR1 is MGHDK, CDR2 SYGVNS, per germline. CDR3: CASSASGGPQETQYF. DNA of the CDR3: TGTGCCAGCAGTGCTAGCGGGGGACCACAAGAGACCCAGTACTTC.

The rearrangement joins TRBV14 to TRBJ2-1, with a weak D call TRBD2 (6 bases). CDR3 length equals 17 residues. Deletions cut 4 bases from V and 1 base from J, with 17 bases between. Germline-derived CDR1 and CDR2 are SGHDN and FVKESK. This CDR3 is CASSLIAGRYSYNEQFF. CDR3 in DNA: TGTGCCAGCAGCCTGATCGCGGGGAGGTATTCCTACAATGAGCAGTTCTTC.

This clonotype was observed at least ten times. V usage is TRBV11-1 and J usage is TRBJ1-1; no clear D gene. V was shortened by 0 bases and J by 8 bases, with 13 bases between the two germline ends. Germline values: CDR1 SGHAT, CDR2 FQDESV (reference sequence). There are 14 residues in the CDR3. CDR3 bases: TGTGCCAGCAGCTTAGCGCAAAACAGTGTCGAAGCTTTCTTT. Amino acid sequence: CASSLAQNSVEAFF.

This clonotype has just a few counts. The J gene is TRBJ2-5, the V gene TRBV7-3; 8 positions agree with TRBD2. V was clipped by 2 bases and J by 1 base; unmatched bases: 3. The germline V gene encodes CDR1 SGHTA and CDR2 FQGTGA. The CDR3 length is 15 residues. The CDR3 DNA sequence: TGTGCCAGCAGCTTAGCGGGAGGAGGCCAAGAGACCCAGTACTTC. It translates to CASSLAGGGQETQYF.

This clonotype occurred once. The chain employs TRBV14 and TRBJ2-7; D is perhaps TRBD1 (6 bases). The CDR3 covers 13 residues. Trimming took off 4 bases at V and 6 bases at J, with 13 bases between the two ends. The germline V gene has CDR1 SGHDN and CDR2 FVKESK. The CDR3 DNA reads as TGTGCCAGCAGCCTGTCAGGGGCATCCGAGCAGTACTTC. Translating it yields CASSLSGASEQYF.

At least ten counts were recorded for this clonotype. V usage is TRBV20-1 and J usage is TRBJ2-1, with 8 nucleotides matching TRBD2. In germline, CDR1 is DFQATT, CDR2 SNEGSKA (reference sequence). With 1 base clipped from V and 8 bases from J, the junction kept 13 bases outside the gene matches. This CDR3 comprises 16 residues. As DNA, the CDR3 is TGCAGTGCTAGAGCATTCCAAGCGGGAGTTGGGGATGAGCAGTTCTTC. Its translation: CSARAFQAGVGDEQFF.